The entry below gives a single TCR beta chain sequence along with its context. Its antigen remains unidentified. This sample stems from a study of T cell responses to AZD1222 COVID-19 vaccine. Study context: Whether given at about 4 or about 12 weeks, second doses were pooled.

Study-level findings and limits: Spike-specific TCR depth and breadth grew after two AZD1222 doses.

Assay used: immunoSEQ multiplex PCR; TCRdb lists only in-frame clones, some missing. The sample includes 150,000 to 200,000 clones, approximately 90% of them seen just once. This receptor was identified in an adult in good health. The sample was peripheral blood, taken on day 0 of AZD1222 vaccination.

The CDR3 coding sequence is TGTGCCAGCAGTTGGGACAGGGTCACGAACACTGAAGCTTTCTTT. Its protein product is CASSWDRVTNTEAFF. The chain couples TRBV27 to TRBJ1-1; 9 bases line up with TRBD1. CDR3 size: 15 residues. Per the germline V gene, CDR1 is MNHEY and CDR2 is SMNVEV (reference sequence). The V and J ends lost 4 bases and 1 base, in that order; junction bases with no gene match: 4.